One and the same sample provided the 18 T cell receptor beta chains below, sequenced in a study of Tregs in tolerant kidney transplant recipients. Antigens of these TCRs are unknown. Measured with immunoSEQ multiplex PCR; TCRdb has only the in-frame clones, and not every one. The repertoire holds about 31,000 clones, with approximately 83% as singletons. Sequenced input: Tregs from blood cultured with allogeneic cells. All receptors derive from a human donor in good health.

The V and J genes are TRBV4-1 and TRBJ1-5; D remains ambiguous. Trimming took 1 base from V and 4 from J, leaving 14 bases between them. Germline V gene lookup returns CDR1 MGHRA and CDR2 YSYEKL. The CDR3 length is 16 residues. The CDR3 protein is CASSQGRLTGNQPQHF. The CDR3 DNA reads as TGCGCCAGCAGCCAAGGTAGGCTAACCGGGAATCAGCCCCAGCATTTT.

This chain joins TRBV5-5 and TRBJ2-7; D is ambiguous. The CDR3 consists of 14 residues. Trimming took 1 base from V and 2 from J, leaving 10 bases between them. In germline, CDR1 is SGHKS, CDR2 YYEKEE (reference sequence). The CDR3 DNA reads as TGTGCCAGCAGCTTGATGTTCCAGGCCTACGAGCAGTACTTC. This encodes CASSLMFQAYEQYF.

Only one count was recorded for this clone. The chain couples TRBV2 to TRBJ2-7, with 8 bases lining up with TRBD1. The V segment lost 10 bases and the J segment 3 bases; nucleotides outside the gene matches: 11. CDR1 SNHLY and CDR2 FYNNEI come from the germline V gene. CDR3 length: 14 residues. The CDR3 nucleotides are TGTGCCACAGCACGGGACAGGAGTTTCTACGAGCAGTACTTC. Its protein is CATARDRSFYEQYF.

CDR3 in amino acids: CASHPWGEQYF. CDR3 DNA sequence: TGCGCCAGCCATCCGTGGGGCGAGCAGTACTTC. The rearrangement links TRBV10-1 to TRBJ2-7; D is unclear. The CDR3 runs 11 residues. CDR1 is WNHNN and CDR2 is SYGVQD in the germline V gene (reference sequence). V was cut by 8 bases and J by 6 bases, with 11 bases left in between.

The chain combines TRBV15 with TRBJ2-1; unclear D gene. CDR1 LNHNV and CDR2 YYDKDF come from the germline V gene (reference sequence). This CDR3 has 14 residues. Trimming removed 1 base from V and 2 bases from J, with 6 bases in between. The CDR3 DNA sequence: TGTGCCACCAGCAGAGCAAGTGCCTACAATGAGCAGTTCTTC. Its protein is CATSRASAYNEQFF.

This chain links TRBV7-9 with TRBJ1-5, with D unresolved. The V end was cut by 2 bases, the J end by 4 bases, with 6 bases between. Germline V CDR1 and CDR2: SEHNR, FQNEAQ (reference sequence). The CDR3 consists of 13 residues. The CDR3 sequence: CASSLFPNQPQHF. The CDR3 nucleotides read TGTGCCAGCAGCTTATTCCCGAATCAGCCCCAGCATTTT. The complete variable domain, with remaining parts taken from reference TRBV7-9 and TRBJ1-5, reads DTGVSQNPRHKITKRGQNVTFRCDPISEHNRLYWYRQTLGQGPEFLTYFQNEAQLEKSRLLSDRFSAERPKGSFSTLEIQRTEQGDSAMYLCASSLFPNQPQHFGDGTRLSIL.

This clone was found once. The genes are TRBV5-1 and TRBJ1-4; D may be TRBD1 (6 bases). V dropped 1 base and J dropped 3 bases, with 10 bases sitting between them. The CDR3 extends over 15 amino acids. Germline assignment: CDR1 SGHRS and CDR2 YFSETQ. The CDR3 sequence: CASSLSGAPNEKLFF. Written as DNA, the CDR3 is TGCGCCAGCAGCTTGTCAGGGGCACCTAATGAAAAACTGTTTTTT.

V and J are TRBV5-6 and TRBJ2-5; TRBD2 aligns across 12 bases. The ends lost 1 base at V and 5 bases at J; junction bases unmatched: 3. The germline V gene encodes CDR1 SGHDT and CDR2 YYEEEE. The CDR3 runs 15 residues. The CDR3 coding sequence is TGTGCCAGCAGCTTGCCCGGGACTAGCGGGGAGACCCAGTACTTC. This gives the protein CASSLPGTSGETQYF.

The chain couples TRBV11-2 to TRBJ2-3, with 9 bases identical to TRBD2. Germline loops: CDR1 SGHAT, CDR2 FQNNGV. Trimming at V came to 3 bases and at J to 4 bases, leaving 5 bases not matched to a gene. The CDR3 consists of 15 residues. The CDR3 here is CASSFRGGVPDTQYF. In DNA, the CDR3 is TGTGCCAGCAGCTTTCGCGGGGGGGTTCCAGATACGCAGTATTTT.

This clone was observed a few times. V is TRBV5-8 and J is TRBJ1-1; D uncertain. Germline lookup yields CDR1 SGHTS and CDR2 YDEGEE. The CDR3 has 15 amino acids. Trimming took 1 base from V and 2 from J, leaving 12 bases between them. This chain's CDR3 is CASSLYPAYNTEAFF. In DNA, the CDR3 is TGTGCCAGCAGCTTGTACCCGGCTTATAACACTGAAGCTTTCTTT.

V and J are TRBV5-1 and TRBJ2-3; 14 bases fit TRBD2. V shed 2 bases, J shed 0 bases, and the junction held 11 bases outside the gene matches. CDR1 SGHRS and CDR2 YFSETQ come from the germline V gene. CDR3 length: 20 residues. CDR3 in DNA: TGCGCCAGCAGCTTCGGCAATCTGGGACTAGCGGGGGTTAGCACAGATACGCAGTATTTT. As protein: CASSFGNLGLAGVSTDTQYF.

The chain links TRBV29-1 to TRBJ2-3, with TRBD1 matching 7 bases. The CDR3 consists of 15 residues. The ends lost 4 bases at V and 2 bases at J; junction bases unmatched: 9. The germline V gene has CDR1 SQVTM and CDR2 ANQGSEA. The CDR3 DNA reads TGCAGCGTTGTGGGCCGAGGGGGCCCCACAGATACGCAGTATTTT. The encoded protein is CSVVGRGGPTDTQYF.

The chain couples TRBV15 to TRBJ1-1; no clear D. The CDR3 runs to 15 residues. Between the trimmed V and J ends, which lost 0 bases and 6 bases, there was a span of 14 bases. From germline, CDR1 is LNHNV and CDR2 YYDKDF (reference sequence). The CDR3 region is CATSRDGVSGAEAFF. In nucleotides, the CDR3 is TGTGCCACCAGCAGAGATGGGGTCTCTGGGGCTGAAGCTTTCTTT. Together with reference TRBV15 and TRBJ1-1, the CDR3 gives the full variable domain: DAMVIQNPRYQVTQFGKPVTLSCSQTLNHNVMYWYQQKSSQAPKLLFHYYDKDFNNEADTPDNFQSRRPNTSFCFLDIRSPGLGDTAMYLCATSRDGVSGAEAFFGQGTRLTVV.

This clone was seen more than once but under ten times. The chain uses TRBV9 and TRBJ2-2, with D perhaps TRBD1 (5 bases). The V and J ends lost 4 bases and 3 bases respectively, with 13 bases between them. Germline CDR1 is SGDLS and CDR2 is YYNGEE. The CDR3 is 15 residues long. CDR3 protein: CASSRTQGYTGELFF. In DNA form, the CDR3 reads TGTGCCAGCAGCAGAACTCAGGGTTACACCGGGGAGCTGTTTTTT.

This clone was picked up one time. The V gene is TRBV10-3, the J gene TRBJ1-1; 8 bases align to TRBD1. CDR1 and CDR2 (germline): ENHRY, SYGVKD. The CDR3 runs 13 residues. V shed 6 bases, J shed 5 bases, and the junction held 5 bases outside the gene matches. CDR3 protein: CAIRPDRDTEAFF. Here the CDR3 DNA reads TGTGCCATCAGACCGGACAGGGATACTGAAGCTTTCTTT.

V usage is TRBV10-3 and J usage is TRBJ2-3, with D possibly TRBD2 on 6 matching bases. The CDR3 is made up of 12 amino acids. The V end was cut by 2 bases, the J end by 7 bases, with 7 bases between. Germline-derived CDR1 and CDR2 are ENHRY and SYGVKD. CDR3 loop: CAISEGGYTQYF. Here the CDR3 DNA reads TGTGCCATCAGTGAGGGGGGGTATACGCAGTATTTT.

The chain couples TRBV6-5 to TRBJ2-1; TRBD2 might be the D (7 bases). This CDR3 comprises 14 residues. The germline gives CDR1 MNHEY, CDR2 SVGAGI. The V and J ends lost 6 bases and 13 bases respectively, with 22 bases between them. The CDR3 bases are TGTGCCAGCAGCATGAGATTAGGGGGGGCGTCTCAGTTCTTC. Its translation: CASSMRLGGASQFF.

This clone was picked up a small number of times. V is TRBV19 and J is TRBJ1-2; D unclear. V was pared by 5 bases and J by 3 bases, with 10 bases between. The CDR3 runs to 13 residues. From germline, CDR1 is LNHDA and CDR2 SQIVND (reference sequence). CDR3 loop: CASSLSDDYGYTF. CDR3 nucleotide sequence: TGTGCCAGTAGTTTGTCGGACGACTATGGCTACACCTTC.